One and the same sample provided the 6 T cell receptor beta chains below, sequenced in a study of beta chain features in type 1 diabetes. Study results and caveats: The study found moderately but significantly shorter TCRB CDR3s in all four CD4+ subsets of Type 1 diabetes patients.

Expressed TCRB transcripts were sequenced because the entire RNA isolate underwent reverse transcription. Clones were read by immunoSEQ multiplex PCR, and TCRdb kept only the in-frame ones, dropping some. The sample holds some 250,000 clones, approximately 14% seen once. Their antigen targets remain unknown. The source material was naive CD4+ T cells from blood. These receptors were collected from a man aged 30-40 years with type 1 diabetes.

The table lists this clone with a few counts. The chain joins TRBV10-1 to TRBJ1-1; D perhaps matches TRBD1 (5 bases). The CDR3 sequence is 16 residues long. CDR1 and CDR2 (germline): WNHNN, SYGVQD (reference sequence). Trimming removed 0 bases at V and 1 base at J, with 12 bases between. CDR3 loop: CASSESAGTGNTEAFF. The CDR3 bases are TGCGCCAGCAGTGAGTCTGCGGGGACTGGGAACACTGAAGCTTTCTTT.

The V and J genes are TRBV10-2 and TRBJ2-3; D perhaps matches TRBD2 (5 bases). V gave up 6 bases and J gave up 4 bases, with 11 bases separating them. In germline, CDR1 is WSHSY, CDR2 SAAADI. This CDR3 contains 13 residues. CDR3 in DNA: TGCGCCAGCAGCCACGGGGATGCAGATACGCAGTATTTT. Protein sequence: CASSHGDADTQYF.

This clone turned up a few times. This rearrangement joins TRBV5-1 to TRBJ1-1; perhaps TRBD1 as D (5 bases). This CDR3 spans 16 amino acids. Germline lookup yields CDR1 SGHRS and CDR2 YFSETQ. Between the trimmed V and J ends, which lost 0 bases and 4 bases, there was a span of 16 bases. CDR3 in DNA: TGCGCCAGCAGCTTGGAGGGACGGCGGGGCAGCACTGAAGCTTTCTTT. This encodes CASSLEGRRGSTEAFF.

This clone has more than one count but fewer than ten. V usage is TRBV27 and J usage is TRBJ1-5; D may be TRBD1 (5 bases). Trimming took 2 bases from V and 2 from J, leaving 7 bases between them. Germline V lookup: CDR1 MNHEY, CDR2 SMNVEV (reference sequence). There are 14 residues in the CDR3. In DNA form, the CDR3 reads TGTGCCAGCAGTTTAGAAGGGGGCAATCAGCCCCAGCATTTT. Protein product: CASSLEGGNQPQHF.

The CDR3 DNA sequence: TGTGCCAGCAGCGTCGGGACACGGACTGAGCAGTTCTTC. Translating it yields CASSVGTRTEQFF. V and J are TRBV5-6 and TRBJ2-1; maybe TRBD1 (6 bases). Germline loops: CDR1 SGHDT, CDR2 YYEEEE. CDR3 length: 13 residues. The V and J ends lost 4 bases and 9 bases respectively, with 14 bases between them.

The chain uses TRBV7-2 and TRBJ2-3, with 8 bases matching TRBD2. The CDR3 contains 16 residues. V lost 3 bases and J lost 3; bases outside the gene matches: 8. Per germline, CDR1 SGHTA and CDR2 FQGNSA. The CDR3 sequence: CASSFASGGVTDTQYF. The CDR3, as DNA: TGTGCCAGCAGCTTCGCAAGCGGGGGAGTAACAGATACGCAGTATTTT.